Following are 2 T cell receptor beta chains from one sample sequenced in a study of blood T cell repertoires in COVID-19. The repertoire was sequenced with immunoSEQ multiplex PCR; TCRdb's copy has only in-frame clones and lacks some. The sample yields some 33,000 clones, 90% seen once. The sequencing sample was made of peripheral blood. Every receptor here comes from an older man with active or convalescent COVID-19.

This sequence joins TRBV28 and TRBJ1-3; 10 positions agree with TRBD1. CDR1 MDHEN and CDR2 SYDVKM come from the germline V gene. J was trimmed by 2 bases and V by 1 base; bases with no gene match: 14. The CDR3 has 20 amino acids. The chain's CDR3 is CASSLYGGVRDRGTGNTIYF. The DNA for the CDR3 is TGTGCCAGCAGTTTATACGGAGGTGTCCGGGACAGGGGAACTGGAAACACCATATATTTT.

The CDR3 sequence is CASSMDRALDEQYF. The DNA for the CDR3 is TGCGCCAGCAGCATGGACAGGGCACTCGACGAGCAGTACTTC. The chain links TRBV5-1 to TRBJ2-7, with 8 bases that match TRBD1. The trim removed 4 bases at V and 5 bases at J, leaving 8 bases unmatched. The CDR3 consists of 14 residues. Germline lookup yields CDR1 SGHRS and CDR2 YFSETQ.